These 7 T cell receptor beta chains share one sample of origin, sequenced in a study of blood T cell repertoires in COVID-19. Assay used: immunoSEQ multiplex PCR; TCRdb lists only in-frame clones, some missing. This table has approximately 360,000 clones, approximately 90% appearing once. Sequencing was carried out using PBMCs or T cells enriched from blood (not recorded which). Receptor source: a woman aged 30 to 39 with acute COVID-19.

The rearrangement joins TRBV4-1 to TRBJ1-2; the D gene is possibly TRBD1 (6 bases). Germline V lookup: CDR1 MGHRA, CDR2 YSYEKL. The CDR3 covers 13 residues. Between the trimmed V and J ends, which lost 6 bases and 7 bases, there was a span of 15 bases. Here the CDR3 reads CASSRGAGAGYTF. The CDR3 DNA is TGCGCCAGCAGTCGAGGGGCAGGGGCTGGCTACACCTTC.

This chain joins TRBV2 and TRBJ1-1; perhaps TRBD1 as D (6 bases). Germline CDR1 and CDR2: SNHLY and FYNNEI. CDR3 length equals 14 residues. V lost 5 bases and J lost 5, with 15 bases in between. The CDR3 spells CASSPFTGQTEAFF. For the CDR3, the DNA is TGTGCCAGCAGTCCCTTTACAGGGCAAACTGAAGCTTTCTTT.

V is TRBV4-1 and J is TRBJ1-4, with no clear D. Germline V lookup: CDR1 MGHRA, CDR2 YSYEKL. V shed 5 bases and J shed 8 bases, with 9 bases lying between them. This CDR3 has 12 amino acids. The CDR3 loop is CASSGSWEKLFF. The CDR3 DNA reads TGCGCCAGCAGCGGGAGCTGGGAAAAACTGTTTTTT.

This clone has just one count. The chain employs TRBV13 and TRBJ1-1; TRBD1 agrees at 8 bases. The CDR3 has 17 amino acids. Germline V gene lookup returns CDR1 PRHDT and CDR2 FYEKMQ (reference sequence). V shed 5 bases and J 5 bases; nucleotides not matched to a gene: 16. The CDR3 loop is CASSARNSGGFDTEAFF. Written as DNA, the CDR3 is TGTGCCAGCAGCGCACGAAATTCAGGGGGCTTTGATACTGAAGCTTTCTTT.

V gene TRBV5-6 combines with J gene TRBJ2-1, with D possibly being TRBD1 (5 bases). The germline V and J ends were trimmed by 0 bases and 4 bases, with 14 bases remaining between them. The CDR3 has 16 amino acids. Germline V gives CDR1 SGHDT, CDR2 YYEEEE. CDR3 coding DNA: TGTGCCAGCAGCTTGGACGTTGGACACCCGTACAATGAGCAGTTCTTC. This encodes CASSLDVGHPYNEQFF.

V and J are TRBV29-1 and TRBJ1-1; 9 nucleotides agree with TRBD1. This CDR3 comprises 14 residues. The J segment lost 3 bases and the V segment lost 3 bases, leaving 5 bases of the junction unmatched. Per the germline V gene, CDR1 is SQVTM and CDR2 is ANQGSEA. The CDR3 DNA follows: TGCAGCGTTGAGAGGACAGGGGCGTACACTGAAGCTTTCTTT. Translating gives CSVERTGAYTEAFF. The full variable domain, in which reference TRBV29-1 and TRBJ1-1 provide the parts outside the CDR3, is SAVISQKPSRDICQRGTSLTIQCQVDSQVTMMFWYRQQPGQSLTLIATANQGSEATYESGFVIDKFPISRPNLTFSTLTVSNMSPEDSSIYLCSVERTGAYTEAFFGQGTRLTVV.

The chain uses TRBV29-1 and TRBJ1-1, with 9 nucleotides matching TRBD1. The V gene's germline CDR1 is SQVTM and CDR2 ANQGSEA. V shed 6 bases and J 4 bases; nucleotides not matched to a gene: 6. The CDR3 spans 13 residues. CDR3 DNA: TGCAGCGTCCAACAGGGGGCCGGCACTGAAGCTTTCTTT. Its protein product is CSVQQGAGTEAFF.